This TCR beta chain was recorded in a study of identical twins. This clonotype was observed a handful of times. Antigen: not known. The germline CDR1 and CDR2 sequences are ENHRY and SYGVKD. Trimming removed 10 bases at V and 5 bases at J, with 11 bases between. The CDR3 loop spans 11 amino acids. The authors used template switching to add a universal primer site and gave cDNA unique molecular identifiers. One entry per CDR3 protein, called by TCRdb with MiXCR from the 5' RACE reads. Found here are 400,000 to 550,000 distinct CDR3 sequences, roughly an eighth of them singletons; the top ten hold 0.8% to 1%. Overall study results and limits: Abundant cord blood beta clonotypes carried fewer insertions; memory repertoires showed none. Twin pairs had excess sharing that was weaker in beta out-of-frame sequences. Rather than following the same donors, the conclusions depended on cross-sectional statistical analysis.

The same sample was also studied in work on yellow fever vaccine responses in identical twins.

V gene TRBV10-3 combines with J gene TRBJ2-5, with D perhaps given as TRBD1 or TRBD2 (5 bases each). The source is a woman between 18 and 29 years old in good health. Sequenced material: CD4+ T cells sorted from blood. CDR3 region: CASRVAETQYF. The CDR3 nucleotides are TGTGCCAGCAGGGTAGCGGAGACCCAGTACTTC.